Below are 24 T cell receptor beta chains sequenced from a single sample in a study of radiotherapy plus CTLA-4 blockade in lung cancer (dated by TCRdb to 2016 to 2018). The library relied on the immunoSEQ multiplex PCR assay. TCRdb took this table from immuneACCESS and kept in-frame rearrangements with V and J called. Such tables lack part of the clones; where checked against another copy, unresolved V genes explain under half of the gap, and the rest is unexplained. The sample has about 98,000 clones on record, around 90% of them singletons. 4.9% of the sample goes to the ten largest clones. Sequencing used peripheral blood, obtained from a patient treated with radiotherapy plus ipilimumab. The origin of the receptors is a human donor with non-small cell lung cancer that progressed on radiotherapy plus ipilimumab.

The V gene is TRBV5-1, the J gene TRBJ2-3, with D unclear. The CDR3 runs 13 residues. V shed 3 bases and J shed 6 bases, with 11 bases lying between them. CDR1 and CDR2 from the germline V gene are SGHRS and YFSETQ. As DNA, the CDR3 is TGCGCCAGCAGCTCGGCCCCGCGCGATACGCAGTATTTT. It specifies CASSSAPRDTQYF. Full variable domain (outside the CDR3, taken from reference TRBV5-1 and TRBJ2-3): KAGVTQTPRYLIKTRGQQVTLSCSPISGHRSVSWYQQTPGQGLQFLFEYFSETQRNKGNFPGRFSGRQFSNSRSEMNVSTLELGDSALYLCASSSAPRDTQYFGPGTRLTVL.

The rearrangement joins TRBV2 to TRBJ2-7; D unclear. V lost 8 bases and J 4 bases, leaving 18 bases between the germline ends. Germline CDR1 and CDR2: SNHLY and FYNNEI. This CDR3 spans 14 amino acids. DNA for the CDR3: TGTGCCAGCTACAAGCTGAACAGTCAGTACGAGCAGTACTTC. Its protein is CASYKLNSQYEQYF.

The chain links TRBV9 to TRBJ2-2; tentative D call: TRBD2 (6 bases). The V gene lost 0 bases and the J gene lost 6 bases, with 18 bases spanning the gap. The CDR3 consists of 17 residues. Germline loops: CDR1 SGDLS, CDR2 YYNGEE. Here the CDR3 reads CASSVATIRSGAGELFF. The CDR3 coding sequence is TGTGCCAGCAGCGTAGCTACAATTAGGTCGGGAGCCGGGGAGCTGTTTTTT.

CDR3 nucleotide sequence: TGTGCCAGCAGCGACGACGGCAACTATGGCTACACCTTC. It translates to CASSDDGNYGYTF. V gene TRBV27 combines with J gene TRBJ1-2; no firm D call. Germline V gene lookup returns CDR1 MNHEY and CDR2 SMNVEV (reference sequence). This CDR3 has 13 residues. The V and J ends lost 6 bases and 2 bases respectively, with 10 bases between them.

The chain employs TRBV12-5 and TRBJ1-5; the match to TRBD1 covers 7 bases. This CDR3 spans 14 amino acids. Germline V gene sequence: CDR1 LGHNT, CDR2 FRNRAP. The junction had 7 bases not matched to a gene; V was cut back by 5 bases and J by 6 bases. The CDR3 DNA reads TGTGCTAGTGGTCGGGTAGGGGGCGGTCAGCCCCAGCATTTT. Protein product: CASGRVGGGQPQHF.

CDR3 region: CASSGSGQPHYEQYF. In DNA, the CDR3 is TGTGCCAGCAGTGGGTCTGGACAGCCACACTACGAGCAGTACTTC. This chain joins TRBV6-1 and TRBJ2-7; a weak D match, TRBD1 (6 bases). The CDR3 covers 15 residues. Germline V gene lookup returns CDR1 MNHNS and CDR2 SASEGT. The V end lost 4 bases, the J end lost 3 bases, and 16 bases lay between the germline ends.

This chain uses TRBV11-3 with TRBJ1-2, with D maybe TRBD1 (5 bases). This CDR3 comprises 13 residues. V was shortened by 1 base and J by 4 bases, with 7 bases between the two germline ends. The germline gives CDR1 SGHNT, CDR2 YENEEA. The CDR3 protein is CASSLGDSYGYTF. Here the CDR3 DNA reads TGTGCCAGCAGCTTAGGAGACAGCTATGGCTACACCTTC.

This clone was found a few times. Here the CDR3 reads CASSDWYGYTF. Here the CDR3 DNA reads TGTGCCAGCAGTGATTGGTATGGCTACACCTTC. The chain employs TRBV2 and TRBJ1-2; D ambiguous. This CDR3 comprises 11 residues. V dropped 3 bases and J dropped 5 bases, with 4 bases sitting between them. Germline CDR1 reads SNHLY; CDR2 reads FYNNEI.

This clone was detected only once. The chain couples TRBV9 to TRBJ2-2; maybe TRBD2 (5 bases). Trimming took 0 bases from V and 4 from J, leaving 7 bases between them. The CDR3 contains 14 residues. The germline CDR1 and CDR2 sequences are SGDLS and YYNGEE. CDR3 amino acids: CASSVGRVTGELFF. CDR3 sequence (DNA): TGTGCCAGCAGCGTAGGGCGGGTCACCGGGGAGCTGTTTTTT.

The CDR3: CASSLEGTDTQYF. CDR3 coding DNA: TGTGCCAGCAGCCTAGAAGGCACAGATACGCAGTATTTT. V and J are TRBV5-4 and TRBJ2-3; D remains ambiguous. CDR3 length equals 13 residues. Trimming shortened V by 4 bases and J by 1 base, and 7 bases separated the two germline ends. CDR1 is SGHNT and CDR2 is YYREEE in the germline V gene (reference sequence).

The rearrangement links TRBV19 to TRBJ1-1, with D uncertain. V was clipped by 5 bases and J by 1 base, with 14 bases between them. The CDR3 is made up of 15 amino acids. Germline-derived CDR1 and CDR2 are LNHDA and SQIVND (reference sequence). The CDR3 loop reads CASSASGWANTEAFF. CDR3 DNA sequence: TGTGCCAGTAGTGCTTCGGGGTGGGCGAACACTGAAGCTTTCTTT.

The chain's CDR3 is CASSQGFLAGEEETQYF. CDR3 DNA: TGTGCCAGCAGCCAAGGGTTCCTAGCGGGAGAGGAAGAGACCCAGTACTTC. The J gene is TRBJ2-5, the V gene TRBV4-2, with 10 bases lining up with TRBD2. This CDR3 is built from 17 residues. Germline trimming cut 1 base from V and 3 bases from J; bases unmatched to any gene: 8. Germline V gene lookup returns CDR1 LGHNA and CDR2 YNFKEQ.

V usage is TRBV2 and J usage is TRBJ2-1; the D is unclear. Trimming stripped 1 base from V and 15 bases from J, with 13 bases between. This CDR3 has 12 residues. The germline gives CDR1 SNHLY, CDR2 FYNNEI. CDR3 region: CASSEEFGLGFF. CDR3 DNA sequence: TGTGCCAGCAGTGAAGAGTTCGGTCTCGGGTTCTTC.

The chain is built from TRBV10-3 and TRBJ2-3, with TRBD2 matching over 13 bases. This CDR3 is 16 amino acids long. In germline, CDR1 is ENHRY, CDR2 SYGVKD. Unmatched junction bases numbered 4, after V lost 7 bases and J lost 0 bases. CDR3 bases: TGTGCCATCAATCCGGGACTAGCGGGGAGCACAGATACGCAGTATTTT. Amino acid sequence: CAINPGLAGSTDTQYF.

The gene calls are TRBV7-3 and TRBJ1-1; possible D gene TRBD1, 6 bases. V shed 2 bases and J shed 0 bases, with 16 bases lying between them. The CDR3 length is 17 residues. The germline V gene has CDR1 SGHTA and CDR2 FQGTGA. The CDR3, as DNA: TGTGCCAGCAGCTTAGGCAGGGGCCCACCACTGAACACTGAAGCTTTCTTT. It is translated as CASSLGRGPPLNTEAFF.

The chain links TRBV29-1 to TRBJ1-5; D uncertain. With 6 bases removed from V and 3 bases from J, the gap between germline ends came to 15 bases. This CDR3 has 14 residues. CDR1 SQVTM and CDR2 ANQGSEA come from the germline V gene. The DNA of the CDR3 is TGCAGCGTAGGCTTGGGCATCCCCAATCAGCCCCAGCATTTT. Encoded protein: CSVGLGIPNQPQHF.

DNA for the CDR3: TGTGCCAGCTCACCATCCGGGACCCCCCAAGAGACCCAGTACTTC. This codes for CASSPSGTPQETQYF. The J gene is TRBJ2-5, the V gene TRBV18; the D call may be TRBD1 or TRBD2 (5 bases each). Germline V CDR1 and CDR2: KGHSH, LQKENI. V lost 2 bases and J 1 base, leaving 11 bases between the germline ends. CDR3 length equals 15 residues.

The CDR3 sequence: CARGGPNNEQFF. DNA for the CDR3: TGTGCTAGGGGGGGGCCCAACAATGAGCAGTTCTTC. V is TRBV2 and J is TRBJ2-1; TRBD2 might be the D (7 bases). The CDR3 is made up of 12 amino acids. The germline CDR1 and CDR2 sequences are SNHLY and FYNNEI.

V usage is TRBV6-5 and J usage is TRBJ1-1, with unresolved D. Looked up from germline, CDR1 is MNHEY and CDR2 is SVGAGI. V was trimmed by 3 bases and J by 5 bases, leaving 19 bases between them. The CDR3 runs to 16 residues. CDR3 in amino acids: CASSYRSSPRVTEAFF. DNA for the CDR3: TGTGCCAGCAGTTATCGGTCAAGCCCGCGGGTTACTGAAGCTTTCTTT.

The rearrangement joins TRBV5-1 to TRBJ1-4; D might be TRBD1 (5 bases). Germline V gene data show CDR1 as SGHRS and CDR2 as YFSETQ. The V end was cut by 4 bases, the J end by 5 bases, with 12 bases between. The CDR3 length is 14 residues. The CDR3 sequence is CASSPGTVNEKLFF. The CDR3 DNA is TGCGCCAGCAGCCCCGGGACGGTGAATGAAAAACTGTTTTTT.

This clone was seen a single time. This chain links TRBV4-1 with TRBJ2-2; TRBD2 is a possible D gene (6 bases). CDR1 and CDR2 (germline): MGHRA, YSYEKL. CDR3 length: 17 amino acids. The germline V and J ends were trimmed by 5 bases and 2 bases, with 18 bases remaining between them. The CDR3 DNA is TGCGCCAGCAGCTTTCGGTACCGGGAGCCCAACACCGGGGAGCTGTTTTTT. It specifies CASSFRYREPNTGELFF.

The chain uses TRBV4-2 and TRBJ1-1, with a tentative D call TRBD1 (5 bases). Germline-derived CDR1 and CDR2 are LGHNA and YNFKEQ. The CDR3 spans 14 residues. Trimming left V 3 bases short and J 3 bases short, with 11 bases between. CDR3: CASSHPGWDTEAFF. The CDR3 bases are TGTGCCAGCAGCCACCCAGGGTGGGACACTGAAGCTTTCTTT.

This rearrangement joins TRBV10-2 to TRBJ1-1, with unresolved D. The length of the CDR3 is 14 residues. Trimming pared 3 bases from V and 1 base from J, leaving 9 bases between. Looked up from germline, CDR1 is WSHSY and CDR2 is SAAADI. The CDR3 sequence: CASSDPGRNTEAFF. The CDR3 DNA follows: TGCGCCAGCAGTGACCCGGGGAGGAACACTGAAGCTTTCTTT.

The V gene is TRBV11-3, the J gene TRBJ2-5; D could derive from TRBD1 or TRBD2 (6 bases each). This CDR3 contains 14 residues. CDR1 is SGHNT and CDR2 is YENEEA in the germline V gene. Trimming removed 3 bases at V and 1 base at J, with 9 bases between. CDR3: CASSLGGFQETQYF. For the CDR3, the DNA is TGTGCCAGCAGCTTGGGGGGCTTCCAAGAGACCCAGTACTTC. The whole variable domain, remainder taken from reference TRBV11-3 and TRBJ2-5, is EAGVVQSPRYKIIEKKQPVAFWCNPISGHNTLYWYLQNLGQGPELLIRYENEEAVDDSQLPKDRFSAERLKGVDSTLKIQPAELGDSAVYLCASSLGGFQETQYFGPGTRLLVL.